Sequencing of this TCR beta chain was carried out in a study of T-cell memory formation after mild COVID-19. Study information: The two donors had largely donor-specific TCR clusters.

V dropped 5 bases and J dropped 0 bases, with 15 bases sitting between them. This CDR3 has 16 residues. Germline V lookup: CDR1 SGHTA, CDR2 FQGNSA. With constant-segment primers, 5'RACE yielded cDNA libraries of TCR alpha and TCR beta that carried sample barcodes and UMIs. TCRdb fed the 5' RACE reads into MiXCR, producing one record per CDR3 protein. Of about 270,000 distinct CDR3 sequences detected, 15% to 19% appear once; the ten largest clones hold 2% to 2.5%. This clonotype appeared a few times. The source is an adult woman who had mild COVID-19 (a few samples of this study predate the infection). Cell type and time point are not known. The V gene is TRBV7-2, the J gene TRBJ2-3; weak D call: TRBD1 (6 bases). Sequenced sample: PBMCs or a T cell subset sorted from them (not recorded which). This chain's CDR3 is CASSDNRVTSTDTQYF. For the CDR3, the DNA is TGTGCCAGCAGCGATAACAGGGTAACGAGCACAGATACGCAGTATTTT.